This T cell receptor beta chain stems from a study of CD8+ T cells in alopecia areata. Overall study results and limits: A great number of expanded lesional clones endured in scalp and blood during tofacitinib.

Specified treatment: oral pan-JAK inhibitor, 5-10 mg twice daily. For this clone: Its antigen is unknown.

Sequencing used cDNA as its template, made by extracting RNA and reverse transcribing it. The protocol was immunoSEQ multiplex PCR, while the TCRdb copy is restricted to in-frame clones and leaves out a portion. The sample yields some 200,000 clones, more than 45% seen once. This sequence was found in a human donor with alopecia areata. The material sequenced was CD4+ T cells sorted from blood, taken at week 24, from a patient treated with tofacitinib.

CDR3 protein: CASSLGTGALEQYF. For the CDR3, the DNA is TGCGCCAGCAGCTTGGGGACAGGAGCCCTCGAGCAGTACTTC. The rearrangement joins TRBV5-1 to TRBJ2-7, with TRBD1 matching 7 bases. This CDR3 has 14 amino acids. The V gene's germline CDR1 is SGHRS and CDR2 YFSETQ. Unmatched junction bases numbered 6, after V lost 0 bases and J lost 6 bases.